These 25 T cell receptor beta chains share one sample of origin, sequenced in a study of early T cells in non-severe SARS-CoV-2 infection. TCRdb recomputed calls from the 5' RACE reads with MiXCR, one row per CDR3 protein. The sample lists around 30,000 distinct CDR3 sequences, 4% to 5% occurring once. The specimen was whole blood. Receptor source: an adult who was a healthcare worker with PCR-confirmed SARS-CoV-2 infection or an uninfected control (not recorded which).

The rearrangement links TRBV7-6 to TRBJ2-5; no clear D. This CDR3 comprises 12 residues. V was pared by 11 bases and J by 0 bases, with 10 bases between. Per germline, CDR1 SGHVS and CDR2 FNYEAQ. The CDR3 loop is CACGGNQETQYF. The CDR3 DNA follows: TGTGCCTGCGGTGGGAACCAAGAGACCCAGTACTTC. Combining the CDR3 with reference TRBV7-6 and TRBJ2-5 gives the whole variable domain GAGVSQSPRYKVTKRGQDVALRCDPISGHVSLYWYRQALGQGPEFLTYFNYEAQQDKSGLPNDRFSAERPEGSISTLTIQRTEQRDSAMYRCACGGNQETQYFGPGTRLLVL.

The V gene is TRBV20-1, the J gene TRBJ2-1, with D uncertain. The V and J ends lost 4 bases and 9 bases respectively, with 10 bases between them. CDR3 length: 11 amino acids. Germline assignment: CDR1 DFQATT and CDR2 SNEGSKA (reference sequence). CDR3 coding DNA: TGCAGTGCTACAAGGAGTGTTGAGCAGTTCTTC. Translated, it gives CSATRSVEQFF.

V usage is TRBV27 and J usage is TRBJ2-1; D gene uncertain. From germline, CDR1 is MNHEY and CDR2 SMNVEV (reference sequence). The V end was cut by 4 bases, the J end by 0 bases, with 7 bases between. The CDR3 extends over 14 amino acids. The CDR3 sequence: CASSSLSSYNEQFF. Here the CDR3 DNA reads TGTGCCAGCAGTTCACTAAGCTCCTACAATGAGCAGTTCTTC.

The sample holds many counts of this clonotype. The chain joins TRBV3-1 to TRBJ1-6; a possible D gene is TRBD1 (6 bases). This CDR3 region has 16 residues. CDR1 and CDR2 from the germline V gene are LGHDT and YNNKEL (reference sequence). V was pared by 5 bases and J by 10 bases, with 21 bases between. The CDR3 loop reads CASSSPGGPTGSPLHF. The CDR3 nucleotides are TGTGCCAGCAGCTCCCCGGGGGGCCCTACGGGATCACCCCTCCACTTT.

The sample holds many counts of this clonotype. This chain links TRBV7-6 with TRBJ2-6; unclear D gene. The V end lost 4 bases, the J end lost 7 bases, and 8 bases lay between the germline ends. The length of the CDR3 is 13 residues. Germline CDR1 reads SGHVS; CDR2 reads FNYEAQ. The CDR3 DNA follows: TGTGCCAGCAGCTCCCAAGGAGCCAACGTCCTGACTTTC. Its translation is CASSSQGANVLTF.

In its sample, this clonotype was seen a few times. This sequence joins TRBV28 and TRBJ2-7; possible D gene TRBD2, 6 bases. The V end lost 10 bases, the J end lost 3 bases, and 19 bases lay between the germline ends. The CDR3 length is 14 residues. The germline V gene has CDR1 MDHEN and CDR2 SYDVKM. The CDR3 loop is CATGAGTSFYEQYF. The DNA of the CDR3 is TGTGCCACCGGAGCGGGCACCTCCTTCTACGAGCAGTACTTC.

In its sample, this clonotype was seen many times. DNA of the CDR3: TGTGCCATCAGTGACAGCAAACCGACCTACAATGAGCAGTTCTTC. It encodes CAISDSKPTYNEQFF. The chain has TRBV10-3 and TRBJ2-1; no firm D call. V lost 3 bases and J lost 2, with 11 bases in between. The length of the CDR3 is 15 residues. CDR1 ENHRY and CDR2 SYGVKD come from the germline V gene.

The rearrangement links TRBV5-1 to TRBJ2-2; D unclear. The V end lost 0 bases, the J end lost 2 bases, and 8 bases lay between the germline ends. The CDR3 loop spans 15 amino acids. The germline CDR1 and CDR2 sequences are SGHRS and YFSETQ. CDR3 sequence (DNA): TGCGCCAGCAGCTTGGAGGTCGCAAACACCGGGGAGCTGTTTTTT. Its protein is CASSLEVANTGELFF.

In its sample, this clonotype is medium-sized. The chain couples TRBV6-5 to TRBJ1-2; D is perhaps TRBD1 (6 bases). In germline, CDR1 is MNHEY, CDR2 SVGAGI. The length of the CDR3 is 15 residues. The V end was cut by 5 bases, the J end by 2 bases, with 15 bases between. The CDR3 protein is CASSPWDKPNYGYTF. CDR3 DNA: TGTGCCAGCAGTCCTTGGGACAAGCCCAACTATGGCTACACCTTC.

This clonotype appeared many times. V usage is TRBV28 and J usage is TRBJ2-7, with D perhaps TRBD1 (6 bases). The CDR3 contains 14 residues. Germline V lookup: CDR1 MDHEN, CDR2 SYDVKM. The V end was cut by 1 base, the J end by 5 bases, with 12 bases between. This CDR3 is CASSLSGRGDEQYF. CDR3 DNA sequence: TGTGCCAGCAGTTTATCGGGCAGGGGCGACGAGCAGTACTTC.

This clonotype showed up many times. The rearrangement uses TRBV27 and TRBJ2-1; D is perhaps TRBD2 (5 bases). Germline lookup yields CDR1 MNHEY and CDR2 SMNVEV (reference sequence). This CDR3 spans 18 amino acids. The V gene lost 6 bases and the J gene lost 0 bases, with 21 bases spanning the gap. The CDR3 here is CASSLRTSRSGSYNEQFF. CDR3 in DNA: TGTGCCAGCAGCCTACGGACTTCTCGCTCCGGCTCCTACAATGAGCAGTTCTTC.

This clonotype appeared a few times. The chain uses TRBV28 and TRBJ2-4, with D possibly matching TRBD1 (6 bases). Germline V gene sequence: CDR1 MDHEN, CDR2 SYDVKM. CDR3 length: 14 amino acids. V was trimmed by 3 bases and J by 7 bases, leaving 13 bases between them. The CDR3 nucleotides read TGTGCCAGCAGTTTGGCTAGCACAGGGAACATTCAGTACTTC. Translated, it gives CASSLASTGNIQYF.

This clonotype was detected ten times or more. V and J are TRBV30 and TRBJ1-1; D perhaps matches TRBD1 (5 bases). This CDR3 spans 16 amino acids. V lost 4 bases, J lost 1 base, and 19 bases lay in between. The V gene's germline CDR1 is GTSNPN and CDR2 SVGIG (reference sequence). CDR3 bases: TGTGCCTGGACCCTTGGGGGAGGGCCCCAGAACACTGAAGCTTTCTTT. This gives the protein CAWTLGGGPQNTEAFF.

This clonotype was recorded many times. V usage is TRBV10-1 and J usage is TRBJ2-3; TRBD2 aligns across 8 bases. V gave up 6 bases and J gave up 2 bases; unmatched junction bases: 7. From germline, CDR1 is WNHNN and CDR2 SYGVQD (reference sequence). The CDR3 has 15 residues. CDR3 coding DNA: TGCGCCAGCAGCCCTAGCGGGCGATCCACAGATACGCAGTATTTT. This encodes CASSPSGRSTDTQYF.

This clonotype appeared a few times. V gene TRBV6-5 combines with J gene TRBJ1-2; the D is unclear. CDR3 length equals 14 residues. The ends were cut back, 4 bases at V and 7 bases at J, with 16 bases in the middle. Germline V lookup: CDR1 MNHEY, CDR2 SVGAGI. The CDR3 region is CASSSARVMGGYTF. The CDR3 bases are TGTGCCAGCAGTTCCGCCCGGGTCATGGGTGGCTACACCTTC.

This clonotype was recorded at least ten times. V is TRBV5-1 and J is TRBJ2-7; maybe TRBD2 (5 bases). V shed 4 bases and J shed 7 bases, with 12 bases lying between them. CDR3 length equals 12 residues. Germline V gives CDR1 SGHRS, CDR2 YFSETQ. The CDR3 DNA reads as TGCGCCAGCAGCCTGCTGCCGGGGGAGCAGTACTTC. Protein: CASSLLPGEQYF.

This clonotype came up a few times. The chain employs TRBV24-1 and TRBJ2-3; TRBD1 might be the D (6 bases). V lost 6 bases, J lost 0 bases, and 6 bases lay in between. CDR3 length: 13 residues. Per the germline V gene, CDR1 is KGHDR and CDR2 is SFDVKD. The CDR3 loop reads CATSTGSTDTQYF. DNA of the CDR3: TGTGCCACCAGTACAGGGAGCACAGATACGCAGTATTTT.

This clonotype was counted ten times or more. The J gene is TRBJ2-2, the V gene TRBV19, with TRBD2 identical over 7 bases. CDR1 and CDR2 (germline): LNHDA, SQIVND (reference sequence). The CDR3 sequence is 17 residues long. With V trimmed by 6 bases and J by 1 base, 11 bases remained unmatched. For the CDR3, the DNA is TGTGCCAGTAGCCAAGCCGGGACTAATTGGAACACCGGGGAGCTGTTTTTT. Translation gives CASSQAGTNWNTGELFF.

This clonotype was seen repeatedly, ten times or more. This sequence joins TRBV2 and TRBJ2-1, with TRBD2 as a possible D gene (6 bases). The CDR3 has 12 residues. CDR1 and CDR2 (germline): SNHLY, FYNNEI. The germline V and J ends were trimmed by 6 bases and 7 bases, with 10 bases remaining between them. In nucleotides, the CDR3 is TGTGCCAGCAGGCCCGGAGGGAATGAGCAGTTCTTC. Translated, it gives CASRPGGNEQFF.

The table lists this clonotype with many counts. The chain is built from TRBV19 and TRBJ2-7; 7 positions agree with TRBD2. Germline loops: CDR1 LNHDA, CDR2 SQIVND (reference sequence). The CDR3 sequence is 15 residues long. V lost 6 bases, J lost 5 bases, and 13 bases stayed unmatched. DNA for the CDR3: TGTGCCAGTAGGCCGGGTGGCGGGAGATCGGACGAGCAGTACTTC. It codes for CASRPGGGRSDEQYF.

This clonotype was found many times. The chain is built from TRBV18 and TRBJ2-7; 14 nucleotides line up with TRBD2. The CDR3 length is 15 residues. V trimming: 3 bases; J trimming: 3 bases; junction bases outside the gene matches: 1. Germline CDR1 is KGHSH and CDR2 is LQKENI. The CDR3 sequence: CASSPGTSGSYEQYF. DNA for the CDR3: TGTGCCAGCTCACCTGGGACTAGCGGGAGCTACGAGCAGTACTTC.

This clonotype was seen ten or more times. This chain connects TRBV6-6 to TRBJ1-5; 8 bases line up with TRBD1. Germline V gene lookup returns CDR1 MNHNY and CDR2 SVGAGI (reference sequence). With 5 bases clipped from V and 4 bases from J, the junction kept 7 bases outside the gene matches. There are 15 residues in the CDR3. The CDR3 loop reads CASSQGQGRNQPQHF. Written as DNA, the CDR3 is TGTGCCAGCAGTCAAGGACAGGGAAGAAATCAGCCCCAGCATTTT.

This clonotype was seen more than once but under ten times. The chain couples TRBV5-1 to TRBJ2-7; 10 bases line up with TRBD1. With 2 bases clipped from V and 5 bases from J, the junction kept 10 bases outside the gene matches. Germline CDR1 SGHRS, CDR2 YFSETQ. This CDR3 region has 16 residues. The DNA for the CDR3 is TGCGCCAGCAGCTTCCCCCGGGACAGGGGAGGGGACGAGCAGTACTTC. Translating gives CASSFPRDRGGDEQYF.

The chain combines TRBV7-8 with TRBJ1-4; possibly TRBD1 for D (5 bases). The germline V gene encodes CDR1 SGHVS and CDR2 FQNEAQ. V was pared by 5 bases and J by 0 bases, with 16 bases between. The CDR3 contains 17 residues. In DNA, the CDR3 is TGTGCCAGCAGCCCCAGTGGGGCGGAAGCAACTAATGAAAAACTGTTTTTT. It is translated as CASSPSGAEATNEKLFF.

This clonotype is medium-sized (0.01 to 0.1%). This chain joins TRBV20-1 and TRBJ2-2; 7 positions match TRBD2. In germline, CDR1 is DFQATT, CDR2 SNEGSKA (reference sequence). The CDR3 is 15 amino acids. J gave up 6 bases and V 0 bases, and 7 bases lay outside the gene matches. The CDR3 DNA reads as TGCAGTGCTAGAGAGAGCGGGAAGGGGTCCGGGGAGCTGTTTTTT. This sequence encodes CSARESGKGSGELFF.